The clone carrying this T cell receptor beta chain appeared a single time. Antigen unknown. The CDR3 runs 15 residues. Looked up from germline, CDR1 is LGHDT and CDR2 is YNNKEL (reference sequence). J lost 5 bases, V lost 3 bases, and 10 bases had no gene match. This sample was included in a study of T cell responses to AZD1222 COVID-19 vaccine. Study observations and caveats: Donor demographics were predominantly white British with a female majority; clonal diversity may be underestimated.

The table came from immunoSEQ multiplex PCR; TCRdb's copy has only in-frame clones and leaves some out. Of about 150,000 clones in the sample, approximately 86% were seen once. The TCR sequence derives from an adult who had recovered from COVID-19. The sequences come from peripheral blood, collected after recovery from COVID-19. The genes are TRBV3-1 (or the pseudogene TRBV3-2) and TRBJ2-7, with TRBD1 matching 7 bases. The CDR3 DNA reads TGTGCCAGCAGCCAGCAAAGCAGAGGGGGCCACGAGCAGTACTTC. Translated: CASSQQSRGGHEQYF.